Presented here are 4 T cell receptor beta chains from one specimen sequenced in a study of T-cell memory formation after mild COVID-19. TCRdb re-analysed the 5' RACE reads in MiXCR, keeping a single row per CDR3 protein. In the table there are just over 150,000 distinct CDR3 sequences, roughly 28% of which are singletons. The material sequenced was PBMCs or a T cell subset sorted from them (not recorded which). The receptors come from an adult woman who had mild COVID-19 (a few samples of this study predate the infection). Cell type and time point are not known.

This rearrangement joins TRBV10-3 to TRBJ2-1, with D maybe TRBD2 (5 bases). This CDR3 is 12 amino acids long. The V end was cut by 5 bases, the J end by 12 bases, with 14 bases between. Germline values: CDR1 ENHRY, CDR2 SYGVKD. The DNA for the CDR3 is TGTGCCATCAGTATCGACGGAGGTGGGCAGTTCTTC. This gives the protein CAISIDGGGQFF.

V gene TRBV30 combines with J gene TRBJ2-1; 7 bases fit TRBD2. Per germline, CDR1 GTSNPN and CDR2 SVGIG (reference sequence). V trimming: 0 bases; J trimming: 3 bases; junction bases outside the gene matches: 5. The CDR3 has 15 amino acids. The CDR3 protein is CAWSVVAGDYNEQFF. The CDR3 region has the DNA TGTGCCTGGAGTGTGGTAGCGGGTGACTACAATGAGCAGTTCTTC.

This clonotype was detected ten times or more. This rearrangement joins TRBV4-3 to TRBJ2-7; 8 nucleotides line up with TRBD1. CDR3 length equals 17 residues. The germline CDR1 and CDR2 sequences are LGHNA and YSLEER. V dropped 1 base and J dropped 3; count of bases not matched to a gene: 11. For the CDR3, the DNA is TGCGCCAGCAGCCAAGGGGACAGGCAATACGGGGTCTACGAGCAGTACTTC. As protein: CASSQGDRQYGVYEQYF.

This clonotype occurred a few times. The chain has TRBV12-3 or TRBV12-4 and TRBJ2-1, with TRBD2 matching over 16 bases. Unmatched junction bases numbered 8, after V lost 6 bases and J lost 0 bases. The CDR3 runs 19 residues. CDR3: CASRDPGLAGGSSYNEQFF. The CDR3 DNA is TGTGCCAGCAGGGATCCGGGACTAGCGGGAGGGAGCTCCTACAATGAGCAGTTCTTC.